This T cell receptor (beta chain) emerged from a study of OX40 agonist ivuxolimab in advanced cancers. This table comes from immunoSEQ multiplex PCR, and its TCRdb copy is limited to in-frame clones, with some not included. The table shows about 96,000 clones, with roughly 87% occurring only once. Germline loops: CDR1 SGHTA, CDR2 FQGNSA. The V end lost 3 bases, the J end lost 8 bases, and 11 bases lay between the germline ends. The CDR3 contains 12 residues. The TCR was taken from an adult with an advanced solid tumor such as melanoma, head and neck, liver or kidney cancer. Here the sequenced sample was CD4+ or CD8+ T cells sorted from blood, taken in a trial of the OX40 agonist ivuxolimab. The chain has TRBV7-2 and TRBJ2-7; no definite D call. The CDR3, as DNA: TGTGCCAGCAGCTTGTCCCTCGCGCAGCAGTACTTC. Its protein is CASSLSLAQQYF.